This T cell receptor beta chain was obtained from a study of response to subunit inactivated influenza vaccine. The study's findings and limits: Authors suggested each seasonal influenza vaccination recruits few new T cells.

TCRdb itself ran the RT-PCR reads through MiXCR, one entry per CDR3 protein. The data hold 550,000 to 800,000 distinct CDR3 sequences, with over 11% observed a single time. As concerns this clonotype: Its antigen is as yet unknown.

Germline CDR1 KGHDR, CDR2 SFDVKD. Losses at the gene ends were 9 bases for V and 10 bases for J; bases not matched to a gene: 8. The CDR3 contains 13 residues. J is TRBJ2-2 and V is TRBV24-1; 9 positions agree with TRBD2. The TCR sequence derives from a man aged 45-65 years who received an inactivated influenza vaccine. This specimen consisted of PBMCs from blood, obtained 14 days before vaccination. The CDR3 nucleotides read TGTGCCACCGCTAGCGGGGATCCGGTGGAGCTGTTTTTT. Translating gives CATASGDPVELFF.